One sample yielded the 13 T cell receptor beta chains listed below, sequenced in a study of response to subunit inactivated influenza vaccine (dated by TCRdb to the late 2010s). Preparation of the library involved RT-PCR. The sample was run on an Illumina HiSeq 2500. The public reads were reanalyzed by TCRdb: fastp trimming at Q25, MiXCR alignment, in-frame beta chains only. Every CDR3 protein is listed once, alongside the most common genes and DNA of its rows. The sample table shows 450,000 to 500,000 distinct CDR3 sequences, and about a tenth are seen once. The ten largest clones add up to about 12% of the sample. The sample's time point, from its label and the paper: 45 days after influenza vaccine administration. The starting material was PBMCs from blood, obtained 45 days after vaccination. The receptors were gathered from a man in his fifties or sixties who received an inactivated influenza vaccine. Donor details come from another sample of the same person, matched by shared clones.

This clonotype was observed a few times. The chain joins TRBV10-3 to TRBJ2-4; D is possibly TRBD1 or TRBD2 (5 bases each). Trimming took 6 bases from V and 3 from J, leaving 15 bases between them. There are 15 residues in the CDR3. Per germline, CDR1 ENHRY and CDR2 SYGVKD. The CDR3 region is CAISPEFGGKNIQYF. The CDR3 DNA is TGTGCCATCAGCCCGGAATTTGGGGGCAAAAACATTCAGTACTTC.

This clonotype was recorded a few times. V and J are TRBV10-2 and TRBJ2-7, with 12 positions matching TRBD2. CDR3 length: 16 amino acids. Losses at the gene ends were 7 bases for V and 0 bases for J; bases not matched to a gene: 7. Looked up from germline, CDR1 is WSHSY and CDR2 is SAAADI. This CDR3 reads CASNDGLAGTSYEQYF. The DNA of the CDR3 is TGCGCCAGCAATGACGGACTAGCGGGGACCTCCTACGAGCAGTACTTC.

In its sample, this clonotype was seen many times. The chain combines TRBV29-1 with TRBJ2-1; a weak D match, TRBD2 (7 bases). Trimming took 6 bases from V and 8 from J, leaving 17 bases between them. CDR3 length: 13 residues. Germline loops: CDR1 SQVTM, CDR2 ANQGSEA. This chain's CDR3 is CSVPGGRGYEQFF. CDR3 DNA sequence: TGCAGCGTCCCGGGGGGCCGAGGCTATGAGCAGTTCTTC.

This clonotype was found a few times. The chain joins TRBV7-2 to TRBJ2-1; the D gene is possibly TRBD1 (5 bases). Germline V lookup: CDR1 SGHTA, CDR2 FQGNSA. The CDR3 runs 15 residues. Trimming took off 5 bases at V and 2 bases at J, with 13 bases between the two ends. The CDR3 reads CASSTDSRPYNEQFF. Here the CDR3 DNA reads TGTGCCAGCAGCACAGACAGCCGTCCCTACAATGAGCAGTTCTTC. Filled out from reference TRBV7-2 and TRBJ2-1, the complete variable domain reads GAGVSQSPSNKVTEKGKDVELRCDPISGHTALYWYRQSLGQGLEFLIYFQGNSAPDKSGLPSDRFSAERTGGSVSTLTIQRTQQEDSAVYLCASSTDSRPYNEQFFGPGTRLTVL.

CDR3 sequence: CASGRLAGGGFQTETQYF. The CDR3 bases are TGTGCCAGCGGTCGACTAGCGGGAGGAGGTTTCCAAACGGAGACCCAGTACTTC. J is TRBJ2-5 and V is TRBV28, with 13 bases lining up with TRBD2. Trimming at V came to 8 bases and at J to 5 bases, leaving 17 bases not matched to a gene. Germline assignment: CDR1 MDHEN and CDR2 SYDVKM. This CDR3 spans 18 amino acids.

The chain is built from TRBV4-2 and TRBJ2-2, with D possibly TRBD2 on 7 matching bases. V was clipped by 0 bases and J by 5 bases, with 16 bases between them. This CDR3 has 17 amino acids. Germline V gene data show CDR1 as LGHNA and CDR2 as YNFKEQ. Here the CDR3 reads CASSQDRGRGGTGELFF. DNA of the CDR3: TGTGCCAGCAGCCAAGATAGAGGGAGGGGGGGAACCGGGGAGCTGTTTTTT.

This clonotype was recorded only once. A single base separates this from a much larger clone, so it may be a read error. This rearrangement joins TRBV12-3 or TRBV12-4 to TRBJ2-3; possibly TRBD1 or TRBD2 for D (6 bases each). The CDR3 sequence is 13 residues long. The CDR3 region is CARSYGGADTQYF. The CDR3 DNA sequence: TGTGCCCGCAGTTACGGGGGCGCAGATACGCAGTATTTT.

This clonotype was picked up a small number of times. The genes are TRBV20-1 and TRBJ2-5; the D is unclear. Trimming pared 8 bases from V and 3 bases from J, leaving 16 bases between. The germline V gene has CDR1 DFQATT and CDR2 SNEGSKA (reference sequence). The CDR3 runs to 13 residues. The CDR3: CSQRTLEEETQYF. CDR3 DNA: TGCAGTCAGAGAACCTTAGAGGAAGAGACCCAGTACTTC.

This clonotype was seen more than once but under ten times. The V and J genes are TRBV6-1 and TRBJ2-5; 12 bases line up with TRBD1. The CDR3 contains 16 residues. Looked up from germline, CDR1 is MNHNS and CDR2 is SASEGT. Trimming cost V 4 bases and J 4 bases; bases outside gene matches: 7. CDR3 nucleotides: TGTGCCAGCAGTGGTCCGGGACAGGGGGCTGGAGAGACCCAGTACTTC. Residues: CASSGPGQGAGETQYF.

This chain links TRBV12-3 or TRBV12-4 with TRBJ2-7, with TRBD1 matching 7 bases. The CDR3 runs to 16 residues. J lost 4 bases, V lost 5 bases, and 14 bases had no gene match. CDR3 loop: CASSPPGVLQGYEQYF. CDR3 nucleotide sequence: TGTGCCAGCAGTCCCCCAGGGGTACTACAGGGGTACGAGCAGTACTTC.

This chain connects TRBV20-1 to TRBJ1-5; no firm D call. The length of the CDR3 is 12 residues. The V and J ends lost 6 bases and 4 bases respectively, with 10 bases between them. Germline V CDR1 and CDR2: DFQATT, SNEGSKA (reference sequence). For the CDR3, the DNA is TGCAGTGCCAGGACGGCAAATCAGCCCCAGCATTTT. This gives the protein CSARTANQPQHF.

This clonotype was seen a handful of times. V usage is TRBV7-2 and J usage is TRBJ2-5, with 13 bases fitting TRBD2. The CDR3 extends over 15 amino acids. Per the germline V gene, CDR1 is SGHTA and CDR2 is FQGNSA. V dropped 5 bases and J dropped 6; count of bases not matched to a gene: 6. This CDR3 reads CASSPGTSGKQTQYF. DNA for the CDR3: TGTGCCAGCAGCCCCGGGACTAGCGGGAAGCAGACCCAGTACTTC. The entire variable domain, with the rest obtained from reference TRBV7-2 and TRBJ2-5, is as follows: GAGVSQSPSNKVTEKGKDVELRCDPISGHTALYWYRQSLGQGLEFLIYFQGNSAPDKSGLPSDRFSAERTGGSVSTLTIQRTQQEDSAVYLCASSPGTSGKQTQYFGPGTRLLVL.

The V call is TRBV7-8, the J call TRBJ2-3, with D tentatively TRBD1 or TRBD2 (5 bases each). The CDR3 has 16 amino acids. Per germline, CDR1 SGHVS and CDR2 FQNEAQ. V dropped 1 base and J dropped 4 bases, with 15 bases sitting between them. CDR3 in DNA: TGTGCCAGCAGCTTAGGCGCCGGCTGGGGGTCAGATACGCAGTATTTT. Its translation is CASSLGAGWGSDTQYF.